This T cell receptor beta chain came from a study of blood T cell repertoires in COVID-19. Study information: Nucleic acid was either cDNA or gDNA, and it came from T cells, B-cell-depleted T cells, or PBMCs.

The sample holds one count of this clone. Sequencing used immunoSEQ multiplex PCR; TCRdb keeps in-frame clones, though not all of them. The table records 150,000 to 200,000 clones, 84% of them present only once. The germline V gene has CDR1 LGHNA and CDR2 YSLEER. The CDR3 spans 16 residues. Trimming removed 1 base from V and 5 bases from J, with 15 bases in between. Sample: peripheral blood. This TCR derives from a man aged 30-40 years with active or convalescent COVID-19. The V call is TRBV4-3, the J call TRBJ1-5; unclear D gene. This CDR3 is CASSQVMAGKDQPQHF. As DNA, the CDR3 is TGCGCCAGCAGCCAAGTCATGGCAGGCAAGGATCAGCCCCAGCATTTT.